These 15 T cell receptor beta chains were sequenced from one sample in a study of technical replicates of blood from a handful of donors. Here immunoSEQ multiplex PCR was the method, and the copy in TCRdb shows in-frame clones only, minus some. The sample holds approximately 13,000 clones, approximately 86% seen once. Sequencing was carried out using PBMCs. The receptors were gathered from a human donor in good health.

CDR3 sequence (DNA): TGCAGTGCAACGGACAGAGATACGCAGTATTTT. It specifies CSATDRDTQYF. The chain is built from TRBV20-1 and TRBJ2-3; tentative D call: TRBD1 (6 bases). CDR3 length: 11 amino acids. V dropped 6 bases and J dropped 5 bases, with 9 bases sitting between them. Germline assignment: CDR1 DFQATT and CDR2 SNEGSKA (reference sequence).

The chain links TRBV30 to TRBJ1-5; 7 positions agree with TRBD1. The CDR3 spans 14 residues. Germline CDR1 is GTSNPN and CDR2 is SVGIG (reference sequence). Trimming took 2 bases from V and 4 from J; bases not matched to a gene: 5. DNA of the CDR3: TGTGCCTGGAGTAGGGGACAGTGGAATCAGCCCCAGCATTTT. Amino acid sequence: CAWSRGQWNQPQHF.

Here the CDR3 reads CASTQLRVGTANTGELFF. For the CDR3, the DNA is TGTGCCAGCACTCAACTAAGGGTCGGGACAGCGAACACCGGGGAGCTGTTTTTT. V is TRBV19 and J is TRBJ2-2; 7 bases align to TRBD1. The trim removed 9 bases at V and 0 bases at J, leaving 16 bases unmatched. The CDR3 contains 18 residues. Germline V gene sequence: CDR1 LNHDA, CDR2 SQIVND (reference sequence).

The gene calls are TRBV28 and TRBJ2-3; 7 positions match TRBD2. CDR1 is MDHEN, CDR2 SYDVKM, per germline. CDR3 length: 14 residues. Trimming cost V 4 bases and J 2 bases; bases outside gene matches: 3. The CDR3, as DNA: TGTGCCAGCAGTTCGGGGGGTAACACAGATACGCAGTATTTT. It encodes CASSSGGNTDTQYF.

The chain uses TRBV7-2 and TRBJ1-3; D call uncertain. The CDR3 covers 14 residues. CDR1 and CDR2 (germline): SGHTA, FQGNSA. V shed 1 base and J shed 4 bases, with 8 bases lying between them. CDR3 coding DNA: TGTGCCAGCAGCTTAGGAGGGTCAGGAAACACCATATATTTT. Encoded protein: CASSLGGSGNTIYF. The complete variable domain, with remaining parts taken from reference TRBV7-2 and TRBJ1-3, reads GAGVSQSPSNKVTEKGKDVELRCDPISGHTALYWYRQSLGQGLEFLIYFQGNSAPDKSGLPSDRFSAERTGGSVSTLTIQRTQQEDSAVYLCASSLGGSGNTIYFGEGSWLTVV.

The chain carries TRBV18 and TRBJ1-3, with 8 bases that match TRBD1. CDR1 KGHSH and CDR2 LQKENI come from the germline V gene. CDR3 length: 17 amino acids. J was trimmed by 0 bases and V by 2 bases; bases with no gene match: 6. The CDR3 sequence is CASSPAGGQGSGNTIYF. CDR3 DNA sequence: TGTGCCAGCTCACCAGCAGGTGGACAGGGCTCTGGAAACACCATATATTTT.

This clone has more than one count but fewer than ten. The chain recombines TRBV7-9 with TRBJ2-7; 7 bases are shared with TRBD1. J lost 5 bases, V lost 4 bases, and 11 bases had no gene match. Per the germline V gene, CDR1 is SEHNR and CDR2 is FQNEAQ (reference sequence). The CDR3 length is 15 residues. Here the CDR3 reads CASSSGQVSRDEQYF. The CDR3 DNA reads as TGTGCCAGCAGCTCCGGACAGGTCTCTCGGGACGAGCAGTACTTC.

The chain joins TRBV21-1 to TRBJ2-7; TRBD2 is taken as the D call from the table, unchecked against the DNA. TRBV21-1 corresponds to a pseudogene. The CDR3 spans 16 residues. In DNA form, the CDR3 reads TGTGCCAGCAGCAAGGACATCGAAACGCTAGCGGGGGAGCAGTACTTC. It codes for CASSKDIETLAGEQYF.

The chain recombines TRBV6-6 with TRBJ2-7, with D perhaps TRBD2 (6 bases). Germline V gene lookup returns CDR1 MNHNY and CDR2 SVGAGI (reference sequence). Trimming removed 6 bases at V and 0 bases at J, with 12 bases between. This CDR3 has 14 residues. CDR3 sequence (DNA): TGTGCCAGCAGGGGCGGGATGCCCTCCTACGAGCAGTACTTC. Its translation: CASRGGMPSYEQYF.

V usage is TRBV6-6 and J usage is TRBJ1-5; unclear D gene. The CDR3 loop spans 14 amino acids. The V and J ends lost 4 bases and 5 bases respectively, with 12 bases between them. In germline, CDR1 is MNHNY, CDR2 SVGAGI (reference sequence). The DNA for the CDR3 is TGTGCCAGCAGTTCGACGGGAAGATATCAGCCCCAGCATTTT. Translated: CASSSTGRYQPQHF.

The rearrangement uses TRBV6-1 and TRBJ2-7; 11 bases line up with TRBD1. J lost 3 bases, V lost 0 bases, and 1 base had no gene match. Germline V gene data show CDR1 as MNHNS and CDR2 as SASEGT. This CDR3 has 15 amino acids. The CDR3 here is CASSEAGTGGYEQYF. DNA of the CDR3: TGTGCCAGCAGTGAAGCCGGGACAGGGGGCTACGAGCAGTACTTC.

This clone was counted once. This chain uses TRBV5-4 with TRBJ2-1; 12 bases match TRBD2. The CDR3 length is 15 residues. CDR1 and CDR2 (germline): SGHNT, YYREEE (reference sequence). The junction had 7 bases not matched to a gene; V was cut back by 5 bases and J by 7 bases. CDR3 sequence (DNA): TGTGCCAGCAGGCCCGGGACTAGCGGGTCGAATGAGCAGTTCTTC. Translating it yields CASRPGTSGSNEQFF. The full variable domain, rest sourced from reference TRBV5-4 and TRBJ2-1, is ETGVTQSPTHLIKTRGQQVTLRCSSQSGHNTVSWYQQALGQGPQFIFQYYREEENGRGNFPPRFSGLQFPNYSSELNVNALELDDSALYLCASRPGTSGSNEQFFGPGTRLTVL.

The V gene is TRBV9, the J gene TRBJ2-5; D perhaps matches TRBD1 (5 bases). The germline V gene encodes CDR1 SGDLS and CDR2 YYNGEE. Trimming removed 3 bases from V and 2 bases from J, with 14 bases in between. The CDR3 extends over 15 amino acids. The CDR3 DNA reads as TGTGCCAGCAGCGCCCCCCCAGCAGGGCAAGAGACCCAGTACTTC. Translating it yields CASSAPPAGQETQYF. Full variable domain (outside the CDR3, taken from reference TRBV9 and TRBJ2-5): DSGVTQTPKHLITATGQRVTLRCSPRSGDLSVYWYQQSLDQGLQFLIQYYNGEERAKGNILERFSAQQFPDLHSELNLSSLELGDSALYFCASSAPPAGQETQYFGPGTRLLVL.

This clone came up a few times. This chain joins TRBV18 and TRBJ1-1; 9 nucleotides line up with TRBD1. Looked up from germline, CDR1 is KGHSH and CDR2 is LQKENI. The CDR3 contains 15 residues. Unmatched junction bases numbered 6, after V lost 3 bases and J lost 4 bases. The CDR3 spells CASSPGQGSSTEAFF. In DNA form, the CDR3 reads TGTGCCAGCTCACCCGGACAGGGGTCTAGCACTGAAGCTTTCTTT.

This chain connects TRBV19 to TRBJ2-1, with D tentatively TRBD2 (5 bases). The CDR3 contains 13 residues. Germline loops: CDR1 LNHDA, CDR2 SQIVND (reference sequence). V lost 7 bases and J 4 bases, leaving 11 bases between the germline ends. Here the CDR3 DNA reads TGTGCCAGTAAGTCCAGCGGATACAATGAGCAGTTCTTC. It encodes CASKSSGYNEQFF.